The 24 T cell receptor beta chains given below trace back to one sample, sequenced in a study of a mutant IDH1 vaccine in newly diagnosed glioma. No antigen is known for these receptors. Time point meaning: week 11, during vaccination. The investigators gave 300 ug of mutant IDH1 20-mer peptide in each vaccine dose, together with topical imiquimod. Sequenced by immunoSEQ multiplex PCR; TCRdb stores in-frame clones only, minus some. This table holds roughly 120,000 clones, 80% found once. Sequencing was performed on PBMCs, taken from a glioma patient whose treatment included an IDH1 peptide vaccine. The receptors were sampled from a middle-aged man with glioma.

The table lists this clone with a count of one. CDR3 protein: CASSLSLGEQYF. CDR3 coding DNA: TGTGCCAGCAGTTTATCGTTGGGCGAGCAGTACTTC. The rearrangement uses TRBV28 and TRBJ2-7; D is unclear. Germline assignment: CDR1 MDHEN and CDR2 SYDVKM. The CDR3 covers 12 residues. V was shortened by 1 base and J by 6 bases, with 7 bases between the two germline ends.

A remark on this clone: Other DNA variants within this sample encode the same CDR3. V and J are TRBV19 and TRBJ1-2; no reliable D call. Germline V gene sequence: CDR1 LNHDA, CDR2 SQIVND (reference sequence). Trimming pared 3 bases from V and 0 bases from J, leaving 8 bases between. The CDR3 length is 14 residues. CDR3 loop: CASSIGATNYGYTF. The CDR3, as DNA: TGTGCCAGTAGTATCGGAGCTACTAACTATGGCTACACCTTC.

This clone was picked up many times. The chain carries TRBV7-8 and TRBJ1-3, with a possible D match to TRBD1 (5 bases). This CDR3 spans 16 amino acids. CDR1 is SGHVS, CDR2 FQNEAQ, per germline. V lost 2 bases and J lost 0, with 11 bases in between. The CDR3 loop reads CASSLSTARSGNTIYF. The CDR3 DNA reads TGTGCCAGCAGCTTATCGACAGCCCGCTCTGGAAACACCATATATTTT.

The gene calls are TRBV29-1 and TRBJ1-1; 7 bases match TRBD1. Trimming cost V 5 bases and J 6 bases; bases outside gene matches: 6. This CDR3 comprises 12 residues. The germline V gene encodes CDR1 SQVTM and CDR2 ANQGSEA. The CDR3 DNA reads TGCAGCGTTAGTCCCGACAGGGCTGAAGCTTTCTTT. Protein: CSVSPDRAEAFF.

The chain is built from TRBV4-3 and TRBJ2-1; no reliable D call. CDR3 length: 12 amino acids. Germline V gene lookup returns CDR1 LGHNA and CDR2 YSLEER. V gave up 0 bases and J gave up 7 bases, with 4 bases separating them. CDR3 loop: CASSQDGNEQFF. CDR3 coding DNA: TGCGCCAGCAGCCAAGATGGGAATGAGCAGTTCTTC.

The rearrangement joins TRBV18 to TRBJ2-6; unclear D gene. Trimming left V 3 bases short and J 3 bases short, with 9 bases between. The CDR3 spans 15 residues. Germline lookup yields CDR1 KGHSH and CDR2 LQKENI. The CDR3 region is CASSPDLFGANVLTF. DNA for the CDR3: TGTGCCAGCTCACCCGACCTTTTTGGGGCCAACGTCCTGACTTTC. Filled out from reference TRBV18 and TRBJ2-6, the complete variable domain reads NAGVMQNPRHLVRRRGQEARLRCSPMKGHSHVYWYRQLPEEGLKFMVYLQKENIIDESGMPKERFSAEFPKEGPSILRIQQVVRGDSAAYFCASSPDLFGANVLTFGAGSRLTVL.

J is TRBJ2-5 and V is TRBV19; D uncertain. Trimming took off 5 bases at V and 1 base at J, with 14 bases between the two ends. Germline V gene data show CDR1 as LNHDA and CDR2 as SQIVND (reference sequence). This CDR3 spans 15 amino acids. CDR3 in amino acids: CASSANRQTQETQYF. CDR3 nucleotides: TGTGCCAGTAGTGCAAATAGGCAGACCCAAGAGACCCAGTACTTC.

This sequence joins TRBV6-1 and TRBJ1-2; TRBD1 is a possible D gene (6 bases). Trimming took off 0 bases at V and 4 bases at J, with 15 bases between the two ends. Germline V gene lookup returns CDR1 MNHNS and CDR2 SASEGT. The CDR3 is 16 amino acids. The CDR3 sequence: CASSEALGQGPYGYTF. CDR3 coding DNA: TGTGCCAGCAGTGAAGCGCTGGGGCAGGGGCCCTATGGCTACACCTTC.

CDR3 loop: CASSRTAGGNYGYTF. DNA for the CDR3: TGCGCCAGCAGCCGAACGGCAGGGGGAAACTATGGCTACACCTTC. The rearrangement joins TRBV5-1 to TRBJ1-2, with 7 bases aligning to TRBD1. The CDR3 totals 15 residues. The V gene's germline CDR1 is SGHRS and CDR2 YFSETQ. The ends lost 4 bases at V and 2 bases at J; junction bases unmatched: 8.

This chain uses TRBV5-1 with TRBJ2-5, with TRBD1 identical over 8 bases. Gene TRBJ2-7 matches the end of the DNA better, so the J call may be wrong. CDR1 and CDR2 from the germline V gene are SGHRS and YFSETQ. CDR3 length equals 15 residues. CDR3: CASSPTDGTGYEQYF. Here the CDR3 DNA reads TGCGCCAGCAGCCCCACCGACGGGACAGGCTACGAGCAGTACTTC.

The CDR3 sequence: CASSLGSRGGEKLFF. CDR3 DNA: TGTGCCAGCAGCTTGGGCTCCAGGGGTGGTGAAAAACTGTTTTTT. The chain is built from TRBV7-9 and TRBJ1-4; a possible D gene is TRBD1 (6 bases). The CDR3 runs to 15 residues. In germline, CDR1 is SEHNR, CDR2 FQNEAQ (reference sequence). V lost 3 bases, J lost 7 bases, and 15 bases lay in between.

The chain is built from TRBV11-2 and TRBJ1-2; no clear D. V was cut by 2 bases and J by 8 bases, with 9 bases left in between. CDR1 SGHAT and CDR2 FQNNGV come from the germline V gene. This CDR3 spans 12 amino acids. For the CDR3, the DNA is TGTGCCAGCAGCTTACGGGGTGGAGGCTACACCTTC. Translating it yields CASSLRGGGYTF.

The rearrangement uses TRBV7-6 and TRBJ2-7, with 10 bases aligning to TRBD2. The V segment lost 0 bases and the J segment 3 bases; nucleotides outside the gene matches: 5. Germline assignment: CDR1 SGHVS and CDR2 FNYEAQ. This CDR3 region has 16 residues. CDR3 loop: CASSLALASGSYEQYF. The CDR3, as DNA: TGTGCCAGCAGCTTAGCGCTGGCTAGCGGGAGCTACGAGCAGTACTTC.

This clone was seen a single time. The chain has TRBV14 and TRBJ1-3; the D is unclear. Per the germline V gene, CDR1 is SGHDN and CDR2 is FVKESK. This CDR3 is 16 amino acids long. V was shortened by 3 bases and J by 4 bases, with 16 bases between the two germline ends. In DNA, the CDR3 is TGTGCCAGCAGCCATCTTGGACCGCCGCAGGGAAACACCATATATTTT. This translates into CASSHLGPPQGNTIYF.

The chain employs TRBV5-1 and TRBJ2-5, with D perhaps matching TRBD1 or TRBD2 (6 bases each). CDR3 length: 15 residues. Germline CDR1 is SGHRS and CDR2 is YFSETQ. Trimming left V 0 bases short and J 2 bases short, with 11 bases between. The CDR3 DNA is TGCGCCAGCAGCTTGGGCACAGGGACTCAAGAGACCCAGTACTTC. Its protein is CASSLGTGTQETQYF.

The chain recombines TRBV7-9 with TRBJ1-4; D is perhaps TRBD1 (5 bases). The CDR3 contains 14 residues. V lost 4 bases and J 7 bases, leaving 13 bases between the germline ends. Germline V gives CDR1 SEHNR, CDR2 FQNEAQ (reference sequence). CDR3 region: CASSSPPGFEKLFF. CDR3 DNA: TGTGCCAGCAGCTCCCCGCCAGGGTTTGAAAAACTGTTTTTT.

This chain links TRBV5-1 with TRBJ2-1; possible D gene TRBD1, 6 bases. This CDR3 is 15 amino acids long. The V end was cut by 2 bases, the J end by 6 bases, with 15 bases between. Germline assignment: CDR1 SGHRS and CDR2 YFSETQ. For the CDR3, the DNA is TGCGCCAGCAGCTTACAGGGTTCTATGGGCAATGAGCAGTTCTTC. It specifies CASSLQGSMGNEQFF.

The chain links TRBV6-5 to TRBJ2-7, with 10 bases fitting TRBD2. The CDR3 totals 12 residues. Trimming cost V 10 bases and J 5 bases; bases outside gene matches: 5. CDR1 MNHEY and CDR2 SVGAGI come from the germline V gene. CDR3 sequence reads: CATSGSSNEQYF. CDR3 nucleotides: TGTGCCACTAGCGGGAGTAGCAACGAGCAGTACTTC.

This rearrangement joins TRBV18 to TRBJ2-5; D not certain. The germline V and J ends were trimmed by 4 bases and 3 bases, with 3 bases remaining between them. This CDR3 is built from 11 residues. Germline CDR1 and CDR2: KGHSH and LQKENI. This CDR3 is CASSHKETQYF. In DNA, the CDR3 is TGTGCCAGCTCACACAAAGAGACCCAGTACTTC.

The CDR3 here is CASSWTSGTDTQYF. The DNA for the CDR3 is TGTGCCAGCAGCTGGACTAGCGGCACAGATACGCAGTATTTT. The chain couples TRBV4-2 to TRBJ2-3, with 9 bases matching TRBD2. The CDR3 length is 14 residues. Germline V CDR1 and CDR2: LGHNA, YNFKEQ. V shed 5 bases, J shed 1 base, and the junction held 1 base outside the gene matches.

Turning to this clone: The same CDR3 can be traced to other DNA sequences in this sample. The chain links TRBV27 to TRBJ2-7, with 8 nucleotides matching TRBD2. With V trimmed by 6 bases and J by 3 bases, 10 bases remained unmatched. The CDR3 covers 15 residues. Germline CDR1 reads MNHEY; CDR2 reads SMNVEV (reference sequence). Written as DNA, the CDR3 is TGTGCCAGCAGCTCACCGGGACTAGGTTTCTACGAGCAGTACTTC. Protein product: CASSSPGLGFYEQYF.

This clone showed up just a few times. The chain has TRBV11-1 and TRBJ2-5; D call uncertain. Trimming shortened V by 4 bases and J by 3 bases, and 12 bases separated the two germline ends. The CDR3 extends over 14 amino acids. Per germline, CDR1 SGHAT and CDR2 FQDESV (reference sequence). The DNA of the CDR3 is TGTGCCAGCAGCTCTGGGGTTAGGGAAGAGACCCAGTACTTC. Its translation: CASSSGVREETQYF.

In nucleotides, the CDR3 is TGTGCCAGCAGCTTAGGGTCGGGGACAGGGTTTAGCGAGCAGTACTTC. Its protein product is CASSLGSGTGFSEQYF. V usage is TRBV7-6 and J usage is TRBJ2-7; TRBD1 agrees at 9 bases. The CDR3 is 16 residues long. Germline V gene sequence: CDR1 SGHVS, CDR2 FNYEAQ. With V trimmed by 1 base and J by 6 bases, 10 bases remained unmatched.

The chain has TRBV18 and TRBJ2-5, with a possible D match to TRBD1 (5 bases). There are 13 residues in the CDR3. Trimming took off 3 bases at V and 6 bases at J, with 11 bases between the two ends. From germline, CDR1 is KGHSH and CDR2 LQKENI. This CDR3 reads CASSPAGWKTQYF. The DNA of the CDR3 is TGTGCCAGCTCACCGGCAGGGTGGAAGACCCAGTACTTC.